This entry describes one T cell receptor beta chain. V lost 5 bases, J lost 4 bases, and 14 bases lay in between. This CDR3 has 14 amino acids. Germline CDR1 and CDR2: GTSNPN and SVGIG (reference sequence). The data were produced by immunoSEQ multiplex PCR, yet TCRdb's version contains in-frame clones alone and is incomplete. The repertoire holds 77,000 or so clones, with 91% as singletons. This record comes from a study of control samples from healthy donors and cancer patients. Material: blood. This TCR was sampled from a man aged 25-45 years in good health. The chain combines TRBV30 with TRBJ1-4, with a weak D call TRBD1 (6 bases). Here the CDR3 reads CAWGKTGNNEKLFF. Written as DNA, the CDR3 is TGTGCCTGGGGAAAGACAGGAAATAATGAAAAACTGTTTTTT.